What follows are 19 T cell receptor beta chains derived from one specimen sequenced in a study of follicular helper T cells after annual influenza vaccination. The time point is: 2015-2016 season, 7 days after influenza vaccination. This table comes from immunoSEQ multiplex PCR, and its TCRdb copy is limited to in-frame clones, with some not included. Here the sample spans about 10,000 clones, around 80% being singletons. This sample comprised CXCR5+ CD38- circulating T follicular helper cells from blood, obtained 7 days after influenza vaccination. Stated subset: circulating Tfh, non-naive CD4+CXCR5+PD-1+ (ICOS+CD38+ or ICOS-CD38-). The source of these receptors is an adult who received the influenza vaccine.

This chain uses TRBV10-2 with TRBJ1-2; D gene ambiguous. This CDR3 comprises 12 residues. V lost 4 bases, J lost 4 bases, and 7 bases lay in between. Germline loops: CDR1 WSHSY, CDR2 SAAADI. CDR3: CASSAGGYGYTF. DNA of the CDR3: TGCGCCAGCAGTGCCGGTGGCTATGGCTACACCTTC.

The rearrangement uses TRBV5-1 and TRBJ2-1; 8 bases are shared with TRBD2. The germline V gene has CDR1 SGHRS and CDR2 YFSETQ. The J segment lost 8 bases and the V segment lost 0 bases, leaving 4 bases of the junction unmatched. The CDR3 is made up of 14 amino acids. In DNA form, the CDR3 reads TGCGCCAGCAGCTTGGTGACTAGCGCGGATGAGCAGTTCTTC. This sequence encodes CASSLVTSADEQFF.

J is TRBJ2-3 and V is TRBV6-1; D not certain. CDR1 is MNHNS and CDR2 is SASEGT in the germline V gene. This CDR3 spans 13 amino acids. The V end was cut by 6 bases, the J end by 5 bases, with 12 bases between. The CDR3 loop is CASRYNQLDTQYF. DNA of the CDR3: TGTGCCAGCAGGTATAACCAACTAGATACGCAGTATTTT.

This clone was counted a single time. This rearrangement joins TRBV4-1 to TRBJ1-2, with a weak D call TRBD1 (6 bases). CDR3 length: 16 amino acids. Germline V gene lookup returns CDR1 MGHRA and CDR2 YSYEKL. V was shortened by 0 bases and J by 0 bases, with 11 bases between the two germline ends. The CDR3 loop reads CASSQDVTGTNYGYTF. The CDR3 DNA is TGCGCCAGCAGCCAAGATGTCACAGGGACTAACTATGGCTACACCTTC.

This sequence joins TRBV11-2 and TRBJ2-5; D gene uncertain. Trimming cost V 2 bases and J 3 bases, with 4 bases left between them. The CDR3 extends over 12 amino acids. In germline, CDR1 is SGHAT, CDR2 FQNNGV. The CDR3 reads CASSLTEETQYF. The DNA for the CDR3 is TGTGCCAGCAGCTTAACAGAAGAGACCCAGTACTTC.

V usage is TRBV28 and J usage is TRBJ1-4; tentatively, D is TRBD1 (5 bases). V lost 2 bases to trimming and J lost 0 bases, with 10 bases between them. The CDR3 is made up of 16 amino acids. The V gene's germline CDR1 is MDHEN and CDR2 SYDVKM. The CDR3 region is CASSLRGAATNEKLFF. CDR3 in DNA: TGTGCCAGCAGTTTACGAGGGGCTGCAACTAATGAAAAACTGTTTTTT.

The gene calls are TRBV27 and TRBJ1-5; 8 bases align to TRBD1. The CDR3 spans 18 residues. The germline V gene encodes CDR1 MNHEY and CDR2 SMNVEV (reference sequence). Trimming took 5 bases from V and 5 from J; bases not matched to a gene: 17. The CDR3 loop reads CASSPLPHRTGFDQPQHF. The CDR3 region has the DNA TGTGCCAGCAGTCCCCTACCCCATCGGACAGGGTTTGATCAGCCCCAGCATTTT.

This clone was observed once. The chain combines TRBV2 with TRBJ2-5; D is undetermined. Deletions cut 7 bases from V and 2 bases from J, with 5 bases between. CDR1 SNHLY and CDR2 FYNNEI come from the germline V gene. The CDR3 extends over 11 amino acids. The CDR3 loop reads CASIQQETQYF. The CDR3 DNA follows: TGTGCCAGCATACAGCAAGAGACCCAGTACTTC.

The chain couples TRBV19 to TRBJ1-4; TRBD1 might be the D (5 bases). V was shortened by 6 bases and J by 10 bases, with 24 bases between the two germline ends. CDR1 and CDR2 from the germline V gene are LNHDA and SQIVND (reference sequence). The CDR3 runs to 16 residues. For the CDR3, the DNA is TGTGCCAGTAGACGTGGGACTGAGTGGGAGCCTGGAAAACTGTTTTTT. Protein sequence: CASRRGTEWEPGKLFF.

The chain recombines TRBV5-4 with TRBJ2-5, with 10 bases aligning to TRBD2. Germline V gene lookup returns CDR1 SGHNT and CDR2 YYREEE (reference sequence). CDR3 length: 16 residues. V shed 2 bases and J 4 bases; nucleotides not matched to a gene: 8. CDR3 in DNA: TGTGCCAGCAGCTTTATTAGCGGGGGGCAGAGAGAGACCCAGTACTTC. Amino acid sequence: CASSFISGGQRETQYF.

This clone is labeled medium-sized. CDR3 bases: TGTGCCATCAGGGGACAGGGGAACGATGGCTACACCTTC. It codes for CAIRGQGNDGYTF. The rearrangement links TRBV10-3 to TRBJ1-2, with 10 bases aligning to TRBD1. The CDR3 sequence is 13 residues long. The germline V gene encodes CDR1 ENHRY and CDR2 SYGVKD. V lost 6 bases, J lost 6 bases, and 4 bases stayed unmatched.

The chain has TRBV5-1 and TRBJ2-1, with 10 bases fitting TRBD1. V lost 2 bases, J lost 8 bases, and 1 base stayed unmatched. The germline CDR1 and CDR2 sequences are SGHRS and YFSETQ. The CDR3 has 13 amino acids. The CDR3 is CASSFGQGDEQFF. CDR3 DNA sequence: TGCGCCAGCAGCTTTGGACAGGGGGATGAGCAGTTCTTC.

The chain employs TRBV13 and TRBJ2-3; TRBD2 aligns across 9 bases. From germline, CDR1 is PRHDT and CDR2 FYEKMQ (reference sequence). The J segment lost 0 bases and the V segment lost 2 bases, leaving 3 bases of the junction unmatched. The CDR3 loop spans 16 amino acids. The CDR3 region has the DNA TGTGCCAGCAGCTTAATAGCGGGGGCTAGCACAGATACGCAGTATTTT. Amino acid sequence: CASSLIAGASTDTQYF.

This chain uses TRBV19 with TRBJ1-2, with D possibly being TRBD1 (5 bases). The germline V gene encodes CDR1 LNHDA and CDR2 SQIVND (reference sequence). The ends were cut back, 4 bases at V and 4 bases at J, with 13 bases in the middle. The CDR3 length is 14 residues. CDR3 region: CASSNQGRIYGYTF. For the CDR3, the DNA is TGTGCCAGTAGTAACCAGGGAAGGATCTATGGCTACACCTTC.

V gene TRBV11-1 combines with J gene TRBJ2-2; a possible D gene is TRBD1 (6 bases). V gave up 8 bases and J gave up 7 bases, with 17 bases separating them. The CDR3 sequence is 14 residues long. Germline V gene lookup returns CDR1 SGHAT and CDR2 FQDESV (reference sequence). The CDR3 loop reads CASSLQGENGELFF. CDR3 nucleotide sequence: TGTGCCAGCTCCCTACAGGGTGAGAACGGGGAGCTGTTTTTT.

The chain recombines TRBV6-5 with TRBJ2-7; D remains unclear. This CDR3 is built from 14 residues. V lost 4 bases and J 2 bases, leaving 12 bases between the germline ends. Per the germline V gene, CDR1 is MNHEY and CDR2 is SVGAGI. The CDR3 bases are TGTGCCAGCAGTTTAAGTCAGGTTCCCTACGAGCAGTACTTC. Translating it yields CASSLSQVPYEQYF.

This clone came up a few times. The CDR3 sequence is CASSQSSYEQYF. The DNA for the CDR3 is TGTGCCAGCAGTCAGAGCTCCTACGAGCAGTACTTC. This chain links TRBV7-9 with TRBJ2-7; D not resolved. V lost 6 bases and J 0 bases, leaving 6 bases between the germline ends. CDR3 length: 12 amino acids. CDR1 and CDR2 (germline): SEHNR, FQNEAQ (reference sequence).

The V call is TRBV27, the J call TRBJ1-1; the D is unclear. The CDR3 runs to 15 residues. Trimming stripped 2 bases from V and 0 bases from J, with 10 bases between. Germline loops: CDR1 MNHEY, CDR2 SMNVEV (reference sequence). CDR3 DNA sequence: TGTGCCAGCAGTTTAAGGTCAACCTTGAACACTGAAGCTTTCTTT. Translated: CASSLRSTLNTEAFF.

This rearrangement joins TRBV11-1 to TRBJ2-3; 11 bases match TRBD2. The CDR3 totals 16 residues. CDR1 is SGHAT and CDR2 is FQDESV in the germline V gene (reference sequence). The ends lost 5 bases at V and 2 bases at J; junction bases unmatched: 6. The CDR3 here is CASSQGTSGPTDTQYF. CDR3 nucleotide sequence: TGTGCCAGCAGCCAGGGGACTAGCGGACCCACAGATACGCAGTATTTT.